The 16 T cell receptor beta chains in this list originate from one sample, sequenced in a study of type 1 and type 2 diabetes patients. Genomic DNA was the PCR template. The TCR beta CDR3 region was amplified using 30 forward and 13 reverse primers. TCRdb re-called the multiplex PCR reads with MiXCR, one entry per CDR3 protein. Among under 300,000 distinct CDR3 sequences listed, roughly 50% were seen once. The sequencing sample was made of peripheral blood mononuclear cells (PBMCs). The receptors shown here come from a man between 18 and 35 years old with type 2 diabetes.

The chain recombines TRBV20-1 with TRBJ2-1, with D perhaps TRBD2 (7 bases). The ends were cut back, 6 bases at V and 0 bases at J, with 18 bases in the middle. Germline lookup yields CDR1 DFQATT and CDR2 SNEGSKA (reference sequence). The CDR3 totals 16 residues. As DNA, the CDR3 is TGCAGTGCCCGAGGGGGGAGGACTAGCTCCTACAATGAGCAGTTCTTC. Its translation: CSARGGRTSSYNEQFF.

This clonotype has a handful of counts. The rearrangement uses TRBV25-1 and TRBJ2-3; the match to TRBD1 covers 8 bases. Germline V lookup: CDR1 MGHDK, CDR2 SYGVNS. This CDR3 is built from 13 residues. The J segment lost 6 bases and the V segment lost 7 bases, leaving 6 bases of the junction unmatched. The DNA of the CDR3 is TGTGCCAGCACCGCGGACAGGGCCGATACGCAGTATTTT. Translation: CASTADRADTQYF.

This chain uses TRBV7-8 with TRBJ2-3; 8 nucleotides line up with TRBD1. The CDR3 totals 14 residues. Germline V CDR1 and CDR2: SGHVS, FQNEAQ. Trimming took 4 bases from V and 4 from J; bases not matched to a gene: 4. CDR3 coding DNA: TGTGCCAGCAGCTACGGACAGGGCCCAGATACGCAGTATTTT. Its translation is CASSYGQGPDTQYF.

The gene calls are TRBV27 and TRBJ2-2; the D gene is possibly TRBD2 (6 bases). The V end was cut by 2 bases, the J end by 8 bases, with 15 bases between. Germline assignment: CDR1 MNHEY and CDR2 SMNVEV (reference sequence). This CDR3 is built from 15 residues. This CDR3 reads CASSLGYGGRGELFF. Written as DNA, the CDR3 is TGTGCCAGCAGTTTAGGGTACGGAGGGAGAGGGGAGCTGTTTTTT.

In DNA form, the CDR3 reads TGCGCCAGCAGCGACAGCACGAACACTGAAGCTTTCTTT. Its protein is CASSDSTNTEAFF. V usage is TRBV5-1 and J usage is TRBJ1-1, with D perhaps matching TRBD1 (5 bases). The CDR3 is made up of 13 amino acids. Trimming removed 4 bases at V and 1 base at J, with 8 bases between. The germline CDR1 and CDR2 sequences are SGHRS and YFSETQ.

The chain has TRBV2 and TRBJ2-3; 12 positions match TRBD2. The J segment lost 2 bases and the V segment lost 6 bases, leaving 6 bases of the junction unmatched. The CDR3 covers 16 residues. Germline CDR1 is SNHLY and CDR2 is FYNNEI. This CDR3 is CASSSGLAGFTDTQYF. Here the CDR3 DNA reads TGTGCCAGCAGCTCCGGACTAGCGGGATTCACAGATACGCAGTATTTT.

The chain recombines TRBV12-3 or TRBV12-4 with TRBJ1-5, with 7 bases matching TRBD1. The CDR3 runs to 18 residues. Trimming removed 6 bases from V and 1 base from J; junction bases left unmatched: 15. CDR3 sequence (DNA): TGTGCCAGCAGCCCAACCGGGACAGCCGAGGTCAGCAATCAGCCCCAGCATTTT. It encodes CASSPTGTAEVSNQPQHF.

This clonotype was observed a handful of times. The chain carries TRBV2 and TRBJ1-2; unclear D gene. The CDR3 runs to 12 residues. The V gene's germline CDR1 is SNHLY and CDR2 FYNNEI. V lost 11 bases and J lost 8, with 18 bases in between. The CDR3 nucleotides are TGTGCCGTAGGTACAGCGGGCAGGGGCTACACCTTC. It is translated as CAVGTAGRGYTF.

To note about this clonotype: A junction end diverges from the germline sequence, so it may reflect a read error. The chain's CDR3 is CASSLRDGPYEQYF. CDR3 coding DNA: TGCGCCAGCAGTCTACGGGACGGTCCTTACGAGCAGTACTTC. This chain joins TRBV6-6 and TRBJ2-7; tentatively, D is TRBD1 or TRBD2 (5 bases each). The CDR3 has 14 residues. Germline CDR1 MNHNY, CDR2 SVGAGI (reference sequence).

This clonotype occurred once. CDR3 in amino acids: CASSRDRNLYEQYF. The CDR3 DNA follows: TGCGCCAGCAGCCGTGACAGGAACCTCTACGAGCAGTACTTC. The chain has TRBV5-1 and TRBJ2-7; tentative D call: TRBD1 (6 bases). The CDR3 loop spans 14 amino acids. Trimming cost V 4 bases and J 3 bases, with 14 bases left between them. Per germline, CDR1 SGHRS and CDR2 YFSETQ.

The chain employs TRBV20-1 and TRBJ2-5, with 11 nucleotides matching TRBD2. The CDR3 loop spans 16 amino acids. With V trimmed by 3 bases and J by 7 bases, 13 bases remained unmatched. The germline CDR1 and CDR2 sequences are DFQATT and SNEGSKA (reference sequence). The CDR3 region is CSARSTTSGGGRTQYF. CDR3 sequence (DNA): TGCAGTGCTAGGAGTACTACTAGCGGGGGAGGGAGGACCCAGTACTTC.

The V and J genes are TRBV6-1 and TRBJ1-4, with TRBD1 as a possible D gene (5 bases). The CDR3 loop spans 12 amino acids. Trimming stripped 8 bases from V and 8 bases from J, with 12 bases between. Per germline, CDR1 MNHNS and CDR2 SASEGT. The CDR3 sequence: CASGGGPEKLFF. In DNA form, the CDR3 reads TGTGCCAGCGGGGGAGGCCCCGAAAAACTGTTTTTT.

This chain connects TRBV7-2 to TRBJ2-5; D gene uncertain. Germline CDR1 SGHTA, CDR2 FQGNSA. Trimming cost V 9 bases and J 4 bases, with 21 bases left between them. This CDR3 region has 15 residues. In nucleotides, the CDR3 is TGTGCCAGTAGTATAGTCGGAGCGACACGAGAGACCCAGTACTTC. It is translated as CASSIVGATRETQYF.

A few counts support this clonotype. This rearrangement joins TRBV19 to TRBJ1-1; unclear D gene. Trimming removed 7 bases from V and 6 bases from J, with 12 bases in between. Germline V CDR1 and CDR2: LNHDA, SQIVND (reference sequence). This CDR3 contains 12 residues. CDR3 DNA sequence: TGTGCCAGTACCCCAGACCGGGCTGAAGCTTTCTTT. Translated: CASTPDRAEAFF.

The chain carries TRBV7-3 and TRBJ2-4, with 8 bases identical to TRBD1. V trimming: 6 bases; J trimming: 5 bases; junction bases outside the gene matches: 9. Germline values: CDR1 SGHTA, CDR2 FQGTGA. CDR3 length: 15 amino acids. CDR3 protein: CASSVSGTGQNIQYF. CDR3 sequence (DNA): TGTGCCAGCAGTGTGTCCGGGACAGGTCAAAACATTCAGTACTTC. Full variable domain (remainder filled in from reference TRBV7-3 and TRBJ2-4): GAGVSQTPSNKVTEKGKYVELRCDPISGHTALYWYRQSLGQGPEFLIYFQGTGAADDSGLPNDRFFAVRPEGSVSTLKIQRTERGDSAVYLCASSVSGTGQNIQYFGAGTRLSVL.

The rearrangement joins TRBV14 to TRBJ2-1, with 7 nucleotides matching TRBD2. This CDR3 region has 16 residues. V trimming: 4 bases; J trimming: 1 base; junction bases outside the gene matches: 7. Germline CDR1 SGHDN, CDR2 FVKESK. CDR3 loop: CASSRQLANSYNEQFF. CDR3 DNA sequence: TGTGCCAGCAGCCGGCAACTAGCGAATTCCTACAATGAGCAGTTCTTC.